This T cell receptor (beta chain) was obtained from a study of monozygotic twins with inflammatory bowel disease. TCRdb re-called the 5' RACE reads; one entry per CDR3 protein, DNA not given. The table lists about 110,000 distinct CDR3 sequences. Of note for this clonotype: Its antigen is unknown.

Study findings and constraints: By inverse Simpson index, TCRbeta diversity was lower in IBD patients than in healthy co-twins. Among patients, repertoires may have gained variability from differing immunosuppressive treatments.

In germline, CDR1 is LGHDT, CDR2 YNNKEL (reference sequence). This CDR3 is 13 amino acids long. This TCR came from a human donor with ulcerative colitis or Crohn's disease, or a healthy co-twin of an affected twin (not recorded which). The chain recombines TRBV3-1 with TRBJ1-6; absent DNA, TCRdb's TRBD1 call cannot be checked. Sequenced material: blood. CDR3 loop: CASSQEWGKPLHF.